The T cell receptor beta chain described here comes from a study of identical twins. A single record per CDR3 protein comes from TCRdb applying MiXCR to the 5' RACE reads. The data show about 720,000 distinct CDR3 sequences, roughly 18% seen once. CDR1 is ENHRY, CDR2 SYGVKD, per germline. This CDR3 spans 16 amino acids. The V end was cut by 6 bases, the J end by 14 bases, with 29 bases between. Study observations and caveats: Partial confounding of zero-insertion analyses by invariant MAIT and iNKT cells was possible. Conclusions relied on cross-sectional statistical analysis, not following the same donors.

The sample holds many counts of this clonotype. The antigen is undetermined. These data also featured in a second study, about T cells expressing NK-cell markers. That paper adds: Expanded NKG2C+ T cell clones had unclear HCMV specificity.

The clonotype comes from a woman under 30 in good health. Sequenced material: PBMCs. This chain uses TRBV10-3 with TRBJ2-1; a possible D gene is TRBD2 (5 bases). This chain's CDR3 is CAISEQSSGEGRAEFF. DNA for the CDR3: TGTGCCATCAGCGAACAAAGCTCGGGCGAGGGCCGCGCGGAGTTCTTC.